This T cell receptor beta chain is drawn from a study of T cell responses to AZD1222 COVID-19 vaccine. About this clone itself: The antigen is undetermined.

Sequencing was performed with immunoSEQ multiplex PCR; in TCRdb, only in-frame clones are kept and a portion is missing. The sample lists some 79,000 clones; 80% were seen once. Analysis merged second doses at about 4 or about 12 weeks. Regarding the study as a whole: Reportedly, nearly half of unique spike TCRs recognized epitopes outside B.1.351/B.1.1.7 mutations.

Germline CDR1 and CDR2: SGHAT and FQNNGV. The ends lost 5 bases at V and 8 bases at J; junction bases unmatched: 5. This CDR3 comprises 15 residues. The chain carries TRBV11-2 and TRBJ2-1; 14 bases map to TRBD2. The source material was peripheral blood, sampled 28 days after the second AZD1222 dose. The sequence derives from an adult who received the AZD1222 COVID-19 vaccine. Here the CDR3 reads CASSGTSGSVDEQFF. CDR3 DNA sequence: TGTGCCAGCAGCGGGACTAGCGGGAGTGTAGATGAGCAGTTCTTC.